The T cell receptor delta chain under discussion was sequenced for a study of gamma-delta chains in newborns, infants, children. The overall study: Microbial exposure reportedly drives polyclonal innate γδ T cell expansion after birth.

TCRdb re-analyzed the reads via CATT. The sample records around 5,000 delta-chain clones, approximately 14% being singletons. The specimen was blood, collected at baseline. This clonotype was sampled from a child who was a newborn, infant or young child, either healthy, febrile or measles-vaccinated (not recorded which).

CDR3 sequence reads: CACDLLGTGGYRKYTDKLIF. In nucleotides, the CDR3 is TGTGCCTGTGACCTACTTGGCACTGGGGGATACCGCAAGTACACCGATAAACTCATCTTT. The rearrangement joins TRDV2 to TRDJ1, with 12 bases aligning to TRDD3. The V gene's germline CDR1 is GEAIGNYY and CDR2 EKD. CDR3 length equals 20 residues. V trimming: 3 bases; J trimming: 0 bases; junction bases outside the gene matches: 16.